The 29 T cell receptor beta chains below come from one sample, sequenced in a study of T cells in Graves' hyperthyroidism and ophthalmopathy. TCR beta CDR3 regions were amplified from RNA. In the first-round RT-PCR of the TCR CDR3, the HTBI primer set was used. Each CDR3 protein gets one entry after TCRdb re-called the multiplex PCR reads with MiXCR. The sample lists around 620,000 distinct CDR3 sequences, under 60% occurring once. Sequencing was done on a sample of peripheral blood or thyroid tissue (not recorded which). These receptors all come from an adult woman with Graves' disease, either hyperthyroidism or ophthalmopathy (not recorded which).

This clonotype was observed many times. The chain joins TRBV9 to TRBJ1-1; D gene uncertain. V gave up 3 bases and J gave up 10 bases, with 19 bases separating them. Germline loops: CDR1 SGDLS, CDR2 YYNGEE. The CDR3 length is 14 residues. The CDR3 bases are TGTGCCAGCAGCGCATTAGGGTCCCTCCTCGGAGCTTTCTTT. This encodes CASSALGSLLGAFF.

The V and J genes are TRBV4-1 and TRBJ1-5; 9 bases fit TRBD1. With V trimmed by 5 bases and J by 4 bases, 6 bases remained unmatched. CDR1 and CDR2 (germline): MGHRA, YSYEKL. This CDR3 is 15 amino acids long. The DNA of the CDR3 is TGCGCCAGCAGCGTCCTCGGACAGGGGAATCAGCCCCAGCATTTT. It translates to CASSVLGQGNQPQHF.

The sample holds one count of this clonotype. The V gene is TRBV6-6, the J gene TRBJ1-1; D is unclear. Trimming shortened V by 2 bases and J by 0 bases, and 10 bases separated the two germline ends. This CDR3 region has 15 residues. In germline, CDR1 is MNHNY, CDR2 SVGAGI (reference sequence). DNA for the CDR3: TGTGCCAGCAGTTACGGTAGCGAAATGAACACTGAAGCTTTCTTT. Residues: CASSYGSEMNTEAFF.

In its sample, this clonotype was seen a few times. V and J are TRBV2 and TRBJ1-4; TRBD1 aligns across 7 bases. Germline trimming cut 8 bases from V and 1 base from J; bases unmatched to any gene: 7. CDR1 and CDR2 from the germline V gene are SNHLY and FYNNEI. CDR3 length: 15 amino acids. This CDR3 reads CASLRTGETNEKLFF. Written as DNA, the CDR3 is TGTGCCAGCCTTCGTACAGGGGAAACTAATGAAAAACTGTTTTTT. The full variable domain, with the rest looked up from reference TRBV2 and TRBJ1-4, is EPEVTQTPSHQVTQMGQEVILRCVPISNHLYFYWYRQILGQKVEFLVSFYNNEISEKSEIFDDQFSVERPDGSNFTLKIRSTKLEDSAMYFCASLRTGETNEKLFFGSGTQLSVL.

With respect to this clonotype: Because the CDR3's place on the DNA is in doubt, the DNA is left out and the CDR3 is given as listed by TCRdb. The rearrangement uses TRBV10-3 and TRBJ2-5; the table's D call of TRBD1 was not tested on the DNA. Germline V gives CDR1 ENHRY, CDR2 SYGVKD. The CDR3 adds up to 19 amino acids, both ends counted. The CDR3 here is CASRTANYGYTFGSGTQYF.

This sequence joins TRBV2 and TRBJ2-5, with D tentatively TRBD1 or TRBD2 (5 bases each). Germline assignment: CDR1 SNHLY and CDR2 FYNNEI. The CDR3 sequence is 14 residues long. V lost 6 bases to trimming and J lost 9 bases, with 20 bases between them. The CDR3 nucleotides read TGTGCCAGCAGGCCAGGACGGGACGTGGAGCCCCAGTACTTC. It specifies CASRPGRDVEPQYF.

The genes are TRBV7-6 and TRBJ1-5; 8 bases map to TRBD1. The V gene's germline CDR1 is SGHVS and CDR2 FNYEAQ. This CDR3 comprises 15 residues. The ends lost 5 bases at V and 8 bases at J; junction bases unmatched: 11. CDR3 sequence reads: CASSGQGENGEPQHF. CDR3 nucleotide sequence: TGTGCCAGCAGCGGACAGGGAGAGAACGGGGAGCCCCAGCATTTT.

This clonotype occurred many times. The rearrangement joins TRBV5-6 to TRBJ1-1; D is unresolved. V shed 2 bases and J shed 1 base, with 18 bases lying between them. This CDR3 is built from 17 residues. Germline values: CDR1 SGHDT, CDR2 YYEEEE. The CDR3 loop reads CASSLPYAHTQNTEAFF. The CDR3 coding sequence is TGTGCCAGCAGCTTACCCTATGCCCACACTCAGAACACTGAAGCTTTCTTT.

V usage is TRBV7-9 and J usage is TRBJ2-5; 12 nucleotides match TRBD2. Germline V gene lookup returns CDR1 SEHNR and CDR2 FQNEAQ (reference sequence). This CDR3 spans 17 amino acids. The ends lost 6 bases at V and 5 bases at J; junction bases unmatched: 13. In DNA, the CDR3 is TGTGCCAGCAGTTCGACTAGCGGGGGCAAAGGTGGGGAGACCCAGTACTTC. Translated, it gives CASSSTSGGKGGETQYF. Together with reference TRBV7-9 and TRBJ2-5, the CDR3 gives the full variable domain: DTGVSQNPRHKITKRGQNVTFRCDPISEHNRLYWYRQTLGQGPEFLTYFQNEAQLEKSRLLSDRFSAERPKGSFSTLEIQRTEQGDSAMYLCASSSTSGGKGGETQYFGPGTRLLVL.

This clonotype was seen repeatedly, ten times or more. This rearrangement joins TRBV29-1 to TRBJ2-7; 12 nucleotides line up with TRBD2. The CDR3 sequence is 13 residues long. The ends lost 4 bases at V and 4 bases at J; junction bases unmatched: 2. From germline, CDR1 is SQVTM and CDR2 ANQGSEA. In DNA form, the CDR3 reads TGCAGCGTTGGGACTAGCGGGATGTACGAGCAGTACTTC. Its translation is CSVGTSGMYEQYF.

In its sample, this clonotype was seen many times. The chain couples TRBV6-6 to TRBJ2-5; no firm D call. The CDR3 spans 11 residues. With 0 bases removed from V and 4 bases from J, the gap between germline ends came to 0 bases. Germline CDR1 MNHNY, CDR2 SVGAGI (reference sequence). The CDR3 nucleotides read TGTGCCAGCAGTTACTCAGAGACCCAGTACTTC. Translated: CASSYSETQYF.

The chain recombines TRBV20-1 with TRBJ2-7; no firm D call. This CDR3 is 15 amino acids long. Germline CDR1 reads DFQATT; CDR2 reads SNEGSKA (reference sequence). With 5 bases removed from V and 1 base from J, the gap between germline ends came to 18 bases. As DNA, the CDR3 is TGCAGTGCTCCTCGCCGAGCCTCCCTATCCTACGAGCAGTACTTC. Its translation is CSAPRRASLSYEQYF.

To note about this clonotype: The missing conserved phenylalanine or tryptophan at the end of this CDR3 makes a read error likely. It is unclear where the CDR3 begins or ends on the DNA, so no DNA is shown, and the CDR3 is as TCRdb lists it. This sequence joins TRBV7-9 and TRBJ1-4. The V gene's germline CDR1 is SEHNR and CDR2 FQNEAQ (reference sequence). The CDR3 is 15 amino acids in total, end residues counted. The CDR3 loop is CASSGTGTSRTGTTA.

V is TRBV29-1 and J is TRBJ1-2; D not resolved. CDR1 is SQVTM, CDR2 ANQGSEA, per germline. CDR3 length equals 11 residues. Deletions cut 1 base from V and 4 bases from J, with 4 bases between. The CDR3 reads CSVEGFYGYTF. The CDR3 DNA sequence: TGCAGCGTTGAAGGCTTCTATGGCTACACCTTC.

This clonotype was seen repeatedly, ten times or more. The chain carries TRBV7-6 and TRBJ1-2; D gene unclear. This CDR3 comprises 15 residues. Germline V gene data show CDR1 as SGHVS and CDR2 as FNYEAQ. Trimming pared 4 bases from V and 7 bases from J, leaving 19 bases between. The CDR3 is CASSSRFKPTGGYTF. In DNA, the CDR3 is TGTGCCAGCAGCTCCCGGTTTAAGCCTACGGGTGGCTACACCTTC.

This clonotype has just a few counts. V is TRBV5-5 and J is TRBJ2-6; D is unresolved. V was shortened by 4 bases and J by 0 bases, with 17 bases between the two germline ends. This CDR3 has 18 amino acids. CDR1 and CDR2 from the germline V gene are SGHKS and YYEKEE (reference sequence). DNA of the CDR3: TGTGCCAGCAGCCCCTTTGAAGGAGATCTCTCTGGGGCCAACGTCCTGACTTTC. It encodes CASSPFEGDLSGANVLTF.

The V call is TRBV10-2, the J call TRBJ1-1; D is possibly TRBD1 (5 bases). Between the trimmed V and J ends, which lost 3 bases and 7 bases, there was a span of 30 bases. The CDR3 has 19 amino acids. The germline V gene has CDR1 WSHSY and CDR2 SAAADI. The CDR3 DNA reads as TGCGCCAGCAGTGACCCCACCGGGACTAGCGGGGGGACGGGTCATGAAGCTTTCTTT. It encodes CASSDPTGTSGGTGHEAFF.

Only one count was recorded for this clonotype. The chain has TRBV11-2 and TRBJ2-7; D may be TRBD1 (5 bases). The germline gives CDR1 SGHAT, CDR2 FQNNGV. This CDR3 is built from 15 residues. V was clipped by 0 bases and J by 3 bases, with 12 bases between them. CDR3 coding DNA: TGTGCCAGCAGCTTAGAGGGGCTTGGGCACTACGAGCAGTACTTC. Translation: CASSLEGLGHYEQYF.

J is TRBJ2-7 and V is TRBV15; unclear D gene. The CDR3 is 14 residues long. CDR1 and CDR2 from the germline V gene are LNHNV and YYDKDF (reference sequence). Trimming pared 0 bases from V and 7 bases from J, leaving 13 bases between. CDR3 region: CATSRDYSGNEQYF. The DNA for the CDR3 is TGTGCCACCAGCAGAGATTATAGTGGCAATGAGCAGTACTTC.

CDR3 sequence reads: CASGQGQGPGWPQHF. The CDR3 nucleotides read TGTGCCAGCGGACAGGGACAGGGGCCTGGATGGCCCCAGCATTTT. V is TRBV7-2 and J is TRBJ1-5; 10 bases fit TRBD1. Looked up from germline, CDR1 is SGHTA and CDR2 is FQGNSA. V shed 8 bases, J shed 9 bases, and the junction held 13 bases outside the gene matches. The CDR3 is made up of 15 amino acids.

This clonotype appeared many times. V usage is TRBV24-1 and J usage is TRBJ2-5, with 8 bases lining up with TRBD2. With 4 bases clipped from V and 4 bases from J, the junction kept 7 bases outside the gene matches. Per germline, CDR1 KGHDR and CDR2 SFDVKD. This CDR3 comprises 15 residues. The CDR3 sequence: CATSDGGGLRETQYF. The CDR3, as DNA: TGTGCCACCAGTGACGGCGGGGGGCTCAGAGAGACCCAGTACTTC.

This clonotype occurred a few times. The chain uses TRBV6-1 and TRBJ2-2, with 7 bases lining up with TRBD2. The CDR3 is 16 residues long. The V gene's germline CDR1 is MNHNS and CDR2 SASEGT. J lost 5 bases, V lost 7 bases, and 13 bases had no gene match. CDR3 region: CASTEWGRGRTGELFF. In DNA, the CDR3 is TGTGCCAGCACCGAGTGGGGGAGGGGAAGAACCGGGGAGCTGTTTTTT.

J is TRBJ2-2 and V is TRBV6-5; 7 bases are a match to TRBD2. The V segment lost 5 bases and the J segment 4 bases; nucleotides outside the gene matches: 10. This CDR3 has 16 residues. CDR1 MNHEY and CDR2 SVGAGI come from the germline V gene. CDR3 residues: CASSRGTGGGTGELFF. The CDR3 DNA follows: TGTGCCAGCAGTCGCGGGACGGGAGGTGGCACCGGGGAGCTGTTTTTT.

Regarding this clonotype: A single base separates this from a much larger clone, so it may be a read error. This chain joins TRBV7-9 and TRBJ2-7; D gene ambiguous. Germline V CDR1 and CDR2: SEHNR, FQNEAQ (reference sequence). The length of the CDR3 is 13 residues. Trimming took 8 bases from V and 0 from J, leaving 11 bases between them. This chain's CDR3 is CASATLNSYEQYF. CDR3 nucleotide sequence: TGTGCCAGCGCCACGCTAAACTCCTACGAGCAGTACTTC. The full variable domain, rest sourced from reference TRBV7-9 and TRBJ2-7, is DTGVSQNPRHKITKRGQNVTFRCDPISEHNRLYWYRQTLGQGPEFLTYFQNEAQLEKSRLLSDRFSAERPKGSFSTLEIQRTEQGDSAMYLCASATLNSYEQYFGPGTRLTVT.

In its sample, this clonotype was seen many times. The chain joins TRBV6-9 to TRBJ1-4; 10 nucleotides agree with TRBD1. The CDR3 is 19 residues long. V trimming: 2 bases; J trimming: 3 bases; junction bases outside the gene matches: 12. Germline CDR1 MNHGY, CDR2 SVAAGI. CDR3 sequence: CASSYHGTGAPSANEKLFF. The CDR3 region has the DNA TGTGCCAGCAGTTATCATGGGACAGGGGCTCCTTCGGCTAATGAAAAACTGTTTTTT.

This clonotype was seen ten or more times. This chain connects TRBV7-9 to TRBJ1-2; 10 positions match TRBD1. CDR3 length: 19 residues. With 4 bases clipped from V and 0 bases from J, the junction kept 14 bases outside the gene matches. Germline V CDR1 and CDR2: SEHNR, FQNEAQ (reference sequence). The DNA for the CDR3 is TGTGCCAGCAGCTCAATCCGGGACAGGGGCCGAGTGACTAACTATGGCTACACCTTC. This codes for CASSSIRDRGRVTNYGYTF.

In this sample, this clonotype turned up many times. The junction shows a germline mismatch at one end, possibly a read error. This chain connects TRBV6-6 to TRBJ2-7, with D unresolved. In germline, CDR1 is MNHNY, CDR2 SVGAGI (reference sequence). The CDR3 consists of 12 residues. In DNA form, the CDR3 reads TGTGCCAGCAGTCTCCGGGTTGGCAGGTCCTTCTTC. It codes for CASSLRVGRSFF.

The sample holds a few counts of this clonotype. The rearrangement uses TRBV10-3 and TRBJ2-2; no firm D call. CDR3 size: 12 residues. Germline V gene sequence: CDR1 ENHRY, CDR2 SYGVKD. V was clipped by 7 bases and J by 4 bases, with 7 bases between them. CDR3 loop: CAIKQVTGELFF. The CDR3 DNA follows: TGTGCCATCAAGCAGGTCACCGGGGAGCTGTTTTTT.

The chain uses TRBV10-1 and TRBJ1-5, with 7 bases lining up with TRBD1. The junction had 5 bases not matched to a gene; V was cut back by 3 bases and J by 0 bases. The germline V gene encodes CDR1 WNHNN and CDR2 SYGVQD (reference sequence). The CDR3 length is 16 residues. CDR3 coding DNA: TGCGCCAGCAGTGACCAGGGGGTAATTAGCAATCAGCCCCAGCATTTT. It specifies CASSDQGVISNQPQHF.